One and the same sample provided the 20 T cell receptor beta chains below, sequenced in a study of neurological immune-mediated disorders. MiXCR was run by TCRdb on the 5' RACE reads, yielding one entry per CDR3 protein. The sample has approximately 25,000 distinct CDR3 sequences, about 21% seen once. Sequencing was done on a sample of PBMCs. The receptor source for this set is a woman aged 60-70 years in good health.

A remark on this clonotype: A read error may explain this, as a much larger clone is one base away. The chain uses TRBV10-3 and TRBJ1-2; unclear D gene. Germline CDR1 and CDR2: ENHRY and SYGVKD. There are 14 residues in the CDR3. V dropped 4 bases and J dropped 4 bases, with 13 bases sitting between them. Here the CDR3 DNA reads TGTGCCATCAGTGGCCCGGGCCCCGTCTATGGCTACACCTTC. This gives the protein CAISGPGPVYGYTF.

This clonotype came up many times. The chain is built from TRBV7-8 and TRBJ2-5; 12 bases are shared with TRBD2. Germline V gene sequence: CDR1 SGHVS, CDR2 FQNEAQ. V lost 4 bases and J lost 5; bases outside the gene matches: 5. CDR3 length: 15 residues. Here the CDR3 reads CASSWTSGITETQYF. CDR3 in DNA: TGTGCCAGCAGCTGGACTAGCGGGATTACGGAGACCCAGTACTTC.

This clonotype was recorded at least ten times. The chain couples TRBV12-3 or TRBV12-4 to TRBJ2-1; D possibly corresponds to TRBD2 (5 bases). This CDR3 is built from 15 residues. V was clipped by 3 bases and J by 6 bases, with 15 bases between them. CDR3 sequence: CASSFGIPGFNEQFF. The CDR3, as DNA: TGTGCCAGCAGTTTCGGGATCCCCGGCTTCAATGAGCAGTTCTTC.

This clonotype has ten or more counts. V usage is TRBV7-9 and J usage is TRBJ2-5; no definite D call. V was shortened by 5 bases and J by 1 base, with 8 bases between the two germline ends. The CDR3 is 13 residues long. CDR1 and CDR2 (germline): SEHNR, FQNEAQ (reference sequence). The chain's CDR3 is CASSIGSQETQYF. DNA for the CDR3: TGTGCCAGCAGCATCGGGTCCCAAGAGACCCAGTACTTC.

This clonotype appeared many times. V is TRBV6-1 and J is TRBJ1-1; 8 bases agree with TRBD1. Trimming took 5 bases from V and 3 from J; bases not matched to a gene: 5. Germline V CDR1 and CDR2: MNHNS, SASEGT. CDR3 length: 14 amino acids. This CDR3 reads CASSLTGADTEAFF. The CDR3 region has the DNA TGTGCCAGCAGTCTGACAGGGGCGGACACTGAAGCTTTCTTT.

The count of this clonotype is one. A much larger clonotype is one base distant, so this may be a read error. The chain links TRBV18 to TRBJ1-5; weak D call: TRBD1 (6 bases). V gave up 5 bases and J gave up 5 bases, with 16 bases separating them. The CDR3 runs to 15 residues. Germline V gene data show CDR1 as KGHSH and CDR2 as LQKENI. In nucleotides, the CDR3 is TGTGCCAGCTCAGCACAGGGACGTCGTTATCAGCCCCAGCATTTT. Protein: CASSAQGRRYQPQHF.

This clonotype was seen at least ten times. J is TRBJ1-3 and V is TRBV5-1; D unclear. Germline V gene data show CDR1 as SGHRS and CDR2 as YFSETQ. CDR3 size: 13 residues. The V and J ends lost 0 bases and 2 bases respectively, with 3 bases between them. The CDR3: CASSLGAGNTIYF. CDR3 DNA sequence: TGCGCCAGCAGCTTGGGGGCTGGAAACACCATATATTTT.

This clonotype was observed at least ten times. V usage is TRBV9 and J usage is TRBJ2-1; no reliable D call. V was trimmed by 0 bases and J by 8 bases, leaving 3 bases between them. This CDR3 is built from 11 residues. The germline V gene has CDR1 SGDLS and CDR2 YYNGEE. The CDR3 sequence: CASSVDDEQFF. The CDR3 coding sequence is TGTGCCAGCAGCGTAGACGATGAGCAGTTCTTC. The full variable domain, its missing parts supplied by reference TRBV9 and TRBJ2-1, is DSGVTQTPKHLITATGQRVTLRCSPRSGDLSVYWYQQSLDQGLQFLIQYYNGEERAKGNILERFSAQQFPDLHSELNLSSLELGDSALYFCASSVDDEQFFGPGTRLTVL.

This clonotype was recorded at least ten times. CDR3 region: CSAAGTGNYEQYF. As DNA, the CDR3 is TGCAGTGCTGCCGGGACTGGAAACTACGAGCAGTACTTC. The V call is TRBV20-1, the J call TRBJ2-7; a possible D gene is TRBD2 (6 bases). Trimming cost V 5 bases and J 3 bases, with 14 bases left between them. The germline CDR1 and CDR2 sequences are DFQATT and SNEGSKA (reference sequence). This CDR3 region has 13 residues.

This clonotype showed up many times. CDR3 in DNA: TGTGCCAGCAGTTTTCGGGGGCCAAGCGGGGAGCTGTTTTTT. This gives the protein CASSFRGPSGELFF. The chain has TRBV12-3 or TRBV12-4 and TRBJ2-2; either TRBD1 or TRBD2 may fit D (6 bases each). Trimming removed 3 bases from V and 7 bases from J, with 12 bases in between. The CDR3 covers 14 residues.

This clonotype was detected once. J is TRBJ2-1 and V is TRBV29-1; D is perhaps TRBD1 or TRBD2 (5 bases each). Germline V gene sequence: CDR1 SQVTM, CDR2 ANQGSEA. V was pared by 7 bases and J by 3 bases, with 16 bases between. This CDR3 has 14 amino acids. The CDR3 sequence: CSANMVGGYNEQFF. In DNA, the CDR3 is TGCAGCGCCAACATGGTTGGGGGCTACAATGAGCAGTTCTTC.

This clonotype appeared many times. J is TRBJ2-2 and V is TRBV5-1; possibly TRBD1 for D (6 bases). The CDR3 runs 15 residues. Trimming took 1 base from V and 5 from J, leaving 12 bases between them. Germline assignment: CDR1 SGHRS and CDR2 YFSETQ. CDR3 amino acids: CASSLSRGWTGELFF. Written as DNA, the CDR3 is TGCGCCAGCAGCTTGTCCAGGGGTTGGACCGGGGAGCTGTTTTTT.

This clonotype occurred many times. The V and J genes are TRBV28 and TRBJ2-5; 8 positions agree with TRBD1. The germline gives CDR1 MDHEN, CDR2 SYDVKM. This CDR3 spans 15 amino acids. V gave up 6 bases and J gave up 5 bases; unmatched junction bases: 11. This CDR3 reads CASRDRTGRRETQYF. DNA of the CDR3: TGTGCCAGCAGGGATCGGACAGGGCGTCGGGAGACCCAGTACTTC.

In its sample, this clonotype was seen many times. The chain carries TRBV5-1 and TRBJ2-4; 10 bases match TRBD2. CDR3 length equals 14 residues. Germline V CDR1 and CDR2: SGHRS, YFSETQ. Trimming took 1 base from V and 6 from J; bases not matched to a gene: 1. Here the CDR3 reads CASSLTSGANIQYF. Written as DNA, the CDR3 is TGCGCCAGCAGCTTGACTAGCGGGGCAAACATTCAGTACTTC.

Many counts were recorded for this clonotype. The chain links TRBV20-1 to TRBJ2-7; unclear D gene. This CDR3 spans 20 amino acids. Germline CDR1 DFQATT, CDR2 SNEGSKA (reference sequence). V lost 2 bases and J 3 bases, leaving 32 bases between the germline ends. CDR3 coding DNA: TGCAGTGCTAGATCTTCTATTCCGGCACAGCAATCCCCCAAGGGCTACGAGCAGTACTTC. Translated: CSARSSIPAQQSPKGYEQYF.

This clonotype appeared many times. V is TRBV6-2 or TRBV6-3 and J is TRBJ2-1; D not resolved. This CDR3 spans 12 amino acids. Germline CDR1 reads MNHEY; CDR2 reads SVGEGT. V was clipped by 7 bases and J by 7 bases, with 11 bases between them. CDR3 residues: CASTPGRNEQFF. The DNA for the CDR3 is TGTGCCAGCACCCCCGGCCGGAATGAGCAGTTCTTC.

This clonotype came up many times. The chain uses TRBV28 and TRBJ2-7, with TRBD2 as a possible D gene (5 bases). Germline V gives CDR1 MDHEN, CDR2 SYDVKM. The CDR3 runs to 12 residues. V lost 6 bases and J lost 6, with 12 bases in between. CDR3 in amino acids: CASSRLALEQYF. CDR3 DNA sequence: TGTGCCAGCAGCCGTCTAGCCCTCGAGCAGTACTTC.

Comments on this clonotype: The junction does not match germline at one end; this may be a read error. The CDR3, as DNA: TGCAGCGCTAGAGCATGGACTGGACATTACAATGAGCAGTTCTTC. This codes for CSARAWTGHYNEQFF. The genes are TRBV20-1 and TRBJ2-1; D tentatively fits TRBD1 or TRBD2 (5 bases each). The CDR3 spans 15 residues. Germline CDR1 is DFQATT and CDR2 is SNEGSKA (reference sequence).

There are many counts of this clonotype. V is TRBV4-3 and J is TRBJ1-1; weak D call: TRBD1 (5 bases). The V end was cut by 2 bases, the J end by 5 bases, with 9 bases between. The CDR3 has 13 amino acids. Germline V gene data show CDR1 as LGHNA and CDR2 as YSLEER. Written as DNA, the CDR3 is TGCGCCAGCAGCCAACCTAGGGGAACTGAAGCTTTCTTT. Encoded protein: CASSQPRGTEAFF.

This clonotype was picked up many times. The CDR3 DNA is TGCGCCAGCAGCCAAGATTATCGAGGAGCGGCCGGGGAGCTGTTTTTT. This gives the protein CASSQDYRGAAGELFF. V gene TRBV4-3 combines with J gene TRBJ2-2; perhaps TRBD2 as D (5 bases). CDR1 is LGHNA, CDR2 YSLEER, per germline. This CDR3 has 16 residues. V was shortened by 0 bases and J by 6 bases, with 14 bases between the two germline ends.